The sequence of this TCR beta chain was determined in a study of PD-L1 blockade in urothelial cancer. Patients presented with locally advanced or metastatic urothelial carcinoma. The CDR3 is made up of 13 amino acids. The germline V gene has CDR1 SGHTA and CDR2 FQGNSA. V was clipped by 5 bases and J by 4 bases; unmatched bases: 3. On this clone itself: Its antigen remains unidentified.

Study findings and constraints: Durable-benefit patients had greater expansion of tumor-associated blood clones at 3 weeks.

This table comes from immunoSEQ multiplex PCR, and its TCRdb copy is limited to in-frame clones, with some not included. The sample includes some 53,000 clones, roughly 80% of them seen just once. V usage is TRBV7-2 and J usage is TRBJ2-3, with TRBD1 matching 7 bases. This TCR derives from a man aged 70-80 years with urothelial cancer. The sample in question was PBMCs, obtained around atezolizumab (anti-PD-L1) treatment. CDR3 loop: CASSVQGADTQYF. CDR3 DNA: TGTGCCAGCAGCGTCCAGGGGGCAGATACGCAGTATTTT.